This T cell receptor beta chain was documented in a study of vaccination and CD4 T cells after COVID-19. The Oncomine TCR Beta short-read assay sequenced DNA from cultured CD4+ T cells. TCRdb re-called the PCR reads with MiXCR, one entry per CDR3 protein. This table holds some 14,000 distinct CDR3 sequences, around 40% found once. By sample fraction, this clonotype is medium-sized. Its antigen is undetermined. The CDR3 length is 16 residues. Germline lookup yields CDR1 SGHTA and CDR2 FQGNSA. V lost 4 bases and J 0 bases, leaving 13 bases between the germline ends. Noted treatment: approximately nine-day PBMC culture with coronavirus spike peptide pools or control peptides (ViraFEST assay).

The TCR sequence derives from a human donor who had recovered from COVID-19. V gene TRBV7-2 combines with J gene TRBJ2-4; D remains unclear. This material consisted of CD4+ T cells from blood, cultured in vitro, taken after SARS-CoV-2 vaccination. This CDR3 reads CASSSELTVAKNIQYF. CDR3 bases: TGTGCCAGCAGCTCCGAATTGACGGTAGCCAAAAACATTCAGTACTTC.